This TCR beta chain comes out of a study of T-cell reconstitution after alpha-beta-depleted transplantation in children. Broader study findings: Hyperexpanded clones declined; after one year, newly produced T cells mostly supplied diversity.

CDR3 length: 16 amino acids. After removal of 3 bases from V and 0 bases from J, the junction contained 7 bases not matched to a gene. Germline values: CDR1 DFQATT, CDR2 SNEGSKA (reference sequence). This clonotype was detected a few times. Antigen: not known. Unique molecular identifiers featured in how the TCRbeta library was prepared. TCRdb processed the PCR reads anew with MiXCR; each CDR3 protein has one entry. The profile covers about 470,000 distinct CDR3 sequences, with 43% appearing a single time and 27% taken by the ten largest. The sample in question was PBMCs, obtained before TCRalphabeta/CD19-depleted stem cell transplant. The chain carries TRBV20-1 and TRBJ2-3; 9 nucleotides line up with TRBD1. This TCR came from a girl aged 2 to 10 with aplastic anemia, due to receive a stem cell transplant. CDR3 in amino acids: CSARGQGAASTDTQYF. The CDR3 nucleotides are TGCAGTGCTAGGGGACAGGGTGCAGCGAGCACAGATACGCAGTATTTT.